This TCR beta chain emerged from a study of blood T cell repertoires in COVID-19. Study summary: T cells, B-cell-depleted T cells, or PBMCs provided the cDNA or gDNA that served as material.

Original methodology: Nucleated cell counts were estimated from reference gene primer amplification. Profiled with immunoSEQ multiplex PCR; TCRdb holds only in-frame clones, not every one. V, J and clone size reflect that table, while D and trimming were determined from the DNA. There are about 360,000 clones in the sample; around nine tenths occur only once, and around 7.5% lies in the top ten. From germline, CDR1 is SGHNT and CDR2 YENEEA. J lost 4 bases, V lost 1 base, and 10 bases had no gene match. CDR3 length equals 16 residues. The V call is TRBV11-3, the J call TRBJ2-7; 7 bases align to TRBD1. The specimen was peripheral blood. The sequence came from a woman aged 55-69 years with COVID-19, enrolled during active disease. CDR3 nucleotide sequence: TGTGCCAGCAGCTTAGCCCCTTGGGACAGTCGGTACGAGCAGTACTTC. It specifies CASSLAPWDSRYEQYF.